A selection of T cell receptor beta chains follows, all from one sample in a study of cytomegalovirus exposure and HLA in healthy donors. Sequenced by immunoSEQ multiplex PCR; TCRdb stores in-frame clones only, minus some. In the table there are 57,000 or so clones, under 85% of which are singletons. Sequences were obtained from PBMCs. The receptors shown here come from a middle-aged man in good health and CMV-seropositive. Both conserved end residues are part of each CDR3. D genes are given only for firm matches. Clone size is shown for a subset of rows, as once, few, many or a class of expanded clone.

>TRBD2|.|14|TRBV30|TRBJ2-1
CALTGLAAYNEQFF
TGTGCCTTGACAGGACTAGCGGCCTACAATGAGCAGTTCTTC
>.|.|11|TRBV13|TRBJ2-5
CASSTDYEQYF
TGTGCCAGCAGCACCGACTACGAGCAATACTTC
>TRBD1|few|15|TRBV28|TRBJ2-7
CASSSAGTGAREQYF
TGTGCCAGCAGTTCCGCCGGGACAGGGGCGCGGGAGCAGTACTTC
>.|.|16|TRBV5-4|TRBJ2-5
CASSTSKSNRAGTQYF
TGTGCCAGCAGCACGTCCAAATCCAACAGGGCTGGGACCCAGTACTTC
>.|.|16|TRBV30|TRBJ2-2
CACTLLAARNTGELFF
TGTGCCTGTACCCTACTCGCAGCGAGGAACACCGGGGAGCTGTTTTTT
>TRBD2|.|15|TRBV10-3|TRBJ2-4
CAIRTDGRAENIQYF
TGTGCCATCAGGACCGACGGGAGGGCCGAGAACATTCAGTACTTC
>TRBD1|.|14|TRBV5-1|TRBJ1-1
CASSTGTGGTEAFF
TGCGCCAGCAGCACCGGGACAGGGGGCACTGAAGCTTTCTTT
>.|.|13|TRBV27|TRBJ2-3
CASSLINTDTQYF
TGTGCCAGCAGTCTTATAAACACAGATACGCAGTATTTT
>TRBD1|.|15|TRBV5-1|TRBJ1-1
CASSKDRGGNTEAFF
TGCGCCAGCAGCAAGGACAGGGGGGGGAACACTGAAGCTTTCTTT
>.|.|14|TRBV29-1|TRBJ2-6
CSAAEGTGANVLTF
TGCAGCGCAGCTGAGGGTACTGGGGCCAACGTCCTGACTTTC
>.|.|14|TRBV28|TRBJ2-1
CASSFLGIVNEQFF
TGTGCCAGCAGTTTCCTCGGGATCGTCAATGAGCAGTTCTTC
>TRBD1|.|15|TRBV30|TRBJ1-5
CAWSAGDRGNQPQHF
TGTGCCTGGAGTGCCGGGGACAGGGGAAATCAGCCCCAGCATTTT
>.|.|15|TRBV2|TRBJ2-7
CASRTDSAGTYEQYF
TGTGCCAGCAGGACCGACAGCGCTGGGACCTACGAGCAGTACTTC
>.|.|11|TRBV7-3|TRBJ1-2
CASSSRYGYTF
TGTGCCAGCAGCTCCCGCTATGGCTACACCTTC
>.|.|14|TRBV30|TRBJ1-2
CAWVDGWAGYGYTF
TGTGCCTGGGTAGACGGCTGGGCAGGCTATGGCTACACCTTC
>.|.|14|TRBV5-6|TRBJ1-2
CASSSMDRLYGYTF
TGTGCCAGCAGCTCGATGGACAGACTATATGGCTACACCTTC
>.|few|13|TRBV7-9|TRBJ1-5
CASSLKGDQPQHF
TGTGCCAGCAGCTTAAAGGGAGATCAGCCCCAGCATTTT
>TRBD1|.|14|TRBV7-8|TRBJ1-1
CASSRGQGHTEAFF
TGTGCCAGCAGCCGGGGACAGGGACACACTGAAGCTTTCTTT
>TRBD2|.|16|TRBV30|TRBJ2-2
CAWTRTSGRDTGELFF
TGTGCCTGGACCCGGACTAGCGGGAGGGACACCGGGGAGCTGTTTTTT
>TRBD2|once|22|TRBV5-1|TRBJ2-7
CASSIGPGDWGLAGLSSYEQYF
TGCGCCAGCAGCATCGGACCGGGAGATTGGGGACTAGCGGGTTTAAGCTCCTACGAGCAGTACTTC